This passage covers 23 T cell receptor beta chains from one sample sequenced in a study of blood T cell repertoires in COVID-19. TCRdb's table, derived via immunoSEQ multiplex PCR, lists solely in-frame clones and lacks some. The table shows around 50,000 clones, with around 89% occurring only once. Sequencing was performed on peripheral blood. The receptors shown here come from a human donor in a cohort sampled during active COVID-19.

The chain has TRBV6-2 or TRBV6-3 and TRBJ2-1, with TRBD2 matching 9 bases. Trimming at V came to 0 bases and at J to 6 bases, leaving 3 bases not matched to a gene. Germline V gene lookup returns CDR1 MNHEY and CDR2 SVGEGT. CDR3 size: 15 residues. CDR3 amino acids: CASSYSRGGGNEQFF. In DNA, the CDR3 is TGTGCCAGCAGTTACTCGCGGGGGGGTGGCAATGAGCAGTTCTTC.

The chain has TRBV5-6 and TRBJ2-7, with unresolved D. V lost 1 base, J lost 2 bases, and 10 bases lay in between. The CDR3 length is 14 residues. CDR1 and CDR2 (germline): SGHDT, YYEEEE. In DNA, the CDR3 is TGTGCCAGCAGCTTGCTAGATATCCCCTACGAGCAGTACTTC. This encodes CASSLLDIPYEQYF.

The chain joins TRBV3-1 (or the pseudogene TRBV3-2) to TRBJ1-3; D is unresolved. The germline V gene encodes CDR1 LGHDT and CDR2 YNNKEL (reference sequence). The CDR3 loop spans 15 amino acids. Trimming shortened V by 5 bases and J by 3 bases, and 14 bases separated the two germline ends. In DNA, the CDR3 is TGTGCCAGCAGCTTCGGACGCGAGGGTGGAAACACCATATATTTT. Its translation is CASSFGREGGNTIYF.

The chain couples TRBV19 to TRBJ2-7; a possible D gene is TRBD1 (6 bases). Trimming took off 4 bases at V and 3 bases at J, with 19 bases between the two ends. From germline, CDR1 is LNHDA and CDR2 SQIVND (reference sequence). This CDR3 is built from 16 residues. CDR3: CASSTIARGTGYEQYF. The CDR3 DNA reads as TGTGCCAGTAGTACCATAGCCAGGGGAACGGGCTACGAGCAGTACTTC.

V gene TRBV29-1 combines with J gene TRBJ2-1; TRBD2 matches 13 bases. The germline V gene has CDR1 SQVTM and CDR2 ANQGSEA. J was trimmed by 5 bases and V by 6 bases; bases with no gene match: 4. The CDR3 totals 14 residues. CDR3 loop: CSVRTSGGDNEQFF. DNA of the CDR3: TGCAGCGTCAGGACTAGCGGGGGTGACAATGAGCAGTTCTTC.

The chain carries TRBV19 and TRBJ1-5; TRBD1 matches 9 bases. With V trimmed by 5 bases and J by 4 bases, 9 bases remained unmatched. The germline V gene has CDR1 LNHDA and CDR2 SQIVND (reference sequence). The CDR3 spans 16 residues. The CDR3 region has the DNA TGTGCCAGTAGTTCCGGACAGGGGCGCGGGAATCAGCCCCAGCATTTT. It codes for CASSSGQGRGNQPQHF.

On this clone: This sample also contains other DNA sequences that code for the same CDR3. V is TRBV7-9 and J is TRBJ1-5; 8 bases align to TRBD1. Germline CDR1 and CDR2: SEHNR and FQNEAQ (reference sequence). V gave up 6 bases and J gave up 6 bases; unmatched junction bases: 7. The CDR3 runs 14 residues. The DNA of the CDR3 is TGTGCCAGCAGTCTGGGGGGACAGGCTCAGCCCCAGCATTTT. It codes for CASSLGGQAQPQHF.

The V gene is TRBV6-4, the J gene TRBJ2-7; no clear D. There are 13 residues in the CDR3. Germline-derived CDR1 and CDR2 are MRHNA and SNTAGT. V dropped 3 bases and J dropped 5 bases, with 11 bases sitting between them. In DNA form, the CDR3 reads TGTGCCAGCAGTGAAGCCCCCGTCCACGAGCAGTACTTC. It translates to CASSEAPVHEQYF.

V usage is TRBV6-6 and J usage is TRBJ2-7; D may be TRBD2 (6 bases). The CDR3 length is 16 residues. Germline V CDR1 and CDR2: MNHNY, SVGAGI (reference sequence). V was cut by 6 bases and J by 2 bases, with 20 bases left in between. Here the CDR3 DNA reads TGTGCCAGCAGGCCCTCTGGAGGGCGGGACCCCTACGAGCAGTACTTC. Translation gives CASRPSGGRDPYEQYF.

The V gene is TRBV5-5, the J gene TRBJ1-3; D not certain. CDR3 length: 14 amino acids. Between the trimmed V and J ends, which lost 6 bases and 7 bases, there was a span of 17 bases. The V gene's germline CDR1 is SGHKS and CDR2 YYEKEE (reference sequence). The DNA of the CDR3 is TGTGCCAGCACCCCGGTCATAAACGGGAACACCATATATTTT. Protein sequence: CASTPVINGNTIYF. Full variable domain (remainder filled in from reference TRBV5-5 and TRBJ1-3): DAGVTQSPTHLIKTRGQQVTLRCSPISGHKSVSWYQQVLGQGPQFIFQYYEKEERGRGNFPDRFSARQFPNYSSELNVNALLLGDSALYLCASTPVINGNTIYFGEGSWLTVV.

This clone has only one observation. The chain joins TRBV2 to TRBJ2-5; 11 bases fit TRBD2. Unmatched junction bases numbered 6, after V lost 1 base and J lost 5 bases. This CDR3 has 16 amino acids. Germline CDR1 reads SNHLY; CDR2 reads FYNNEI. CDR3 bases: TGTGCCAGCAGTGAAGTAGGCGCTAGCGGGAGGGAGACCCAGTACTTC. Translation gives CASSEVGASGRETQYF.

This clone appeared once. This chain joins TRBV5-1 and TRBJ2-7; D may be TRBD2 (6 bases). Deletions cut 5 bases from V and 4 bases from J, with 22 bases between. This CDR3 has 16 residues. Germline assignment: CDR1 SGHRS and CDR2 YFSETQ. The CDR3 is CASSSGYGAGTYEQYF. CDR3 in DNA: TGCGCCAGCAGTTCCGGATACGGGGCAGGGACTTACGAGCAGTACTTC. Filled out from reference TRBV5-1 and TRBJ2-7, the complete variable domain reads KAGVTQTPRYLIKTRGQQVTLSCSPISGHRSVSWYQQTPGQGLQFLFEYFSETQRNKGNFPGRFSGRQFSNSRSEMNVSTLELGDSALYLCASSSGYGAGTYEQYFGPGTRLTVT.

The V call is TRBV15, the J call TRBJ1-5; D gene unclear. Per germline, CDR1 LNHNV and CDR2 YYDKDF (reference sequence). The V and J ends lost 1 base and 4 bases respectively, with 14 bases between them. CDR3 length: 16 amino acids. CDR3 DNA sequence: TGTGCCACCAGCAGAGTACCCGGGATATCAAATCAGCCCCAGCATTTT. Translated, it gives CATSRVPGISNQPQHF. Looking up the rest from reference TRBV15 and TRBJ1-5 gives the full variable domain: DAMVIQNPRYQVTQFGKPVTLSCSQTLNHNVMYWYQQKSSQAPKLLFHYYDKDFNNEADTPDNFQSRRPNTSFCFLDIRSPGLGDTAMYLCATSRVPGISNQPQHFGDGTRLSIL.

V usage is TRBV7-2 and J usage is TRBJ2-3, with 7 bases that match TRBD2. V trimming: 0 bases; J trimming: 2 bases; junction bases outside the gene matches: 8. Germline CDR1 and CDR2: SGHTA and FQGNSA. The CDR3 is 17 residues long. In nucleotides, the CDR3 is TGTGCCAGCAGCTTAGCGTACAGCGGGACTATCACAGATACGCAGTATTTT. This gives the protein CASSLAYSGTITDTQYF.

The gene calls are TRBV6-2 or TRBV6-3 and TRBJ2-7; D is ambiguous. The CDR3 is made up of 13 amino acids. In germline, CDR1 is MNHEY, CDR2 SVGEGT. The V and J ends lost 5 bases and 2 bases respectively, with 10 bases between them. The CDR3, as DNA: TGTGCCAGCAGTCAGACAAGAACCTACGAGCAGTACTTC. Translated, it gives CASSQTRTYEQYF.

This clone has only one observation. The chain uses TRBV2 and TRBJ1-4; D is undetermined. Germline CDR1 and CDR2: SNHLY and FYNNEI. The CDR3 is made up of 12 amino acids. Trimming removed 8 bases from V and 13 bases from J, with 17 bases in between. The CDR3 sequence: CASSPWGEGLFF. Here the CDR3 DNA reads TGTGCCAGCTCCCCGTGGGGTGAGGGACTGTTTTTT.

The J gene is TRBJ1-2, the V gene TRBV6-5; TRBD1 agrees at 8 bases. Losses at the gene ends were 5 bases for V and 2 bases for J; bases not matched to a gene: 1. This CDR3 has 13 residues. Germline loops: CDR1 MNHEY, CDR2 SVGAGI. CDR3 amino acids: CASSPGGNYGYTF. The DNA of the CDR3 is TGTGCCAGCAGTCCAGGGGGCAACTATGGCTACACCTTC.

This chain connects TRBV5-4 to TRBJ1-1, with a tentative D call TRBD1 (6 bases). Trimming removed 2 bases at V and 4 bases at J, with 15 bases between. This CDR3 has 15 residues. Per germline, CDR1 SGHNT and CDR2 YYREEE (reference sequence). The CDR3 coding sequence is TGTGCCAGCAGCTTTGTTGGGGGCGCGTCCACTGAAGCTTTCTTT. It specifies CASSFVGGASTEAFF.

This clone was counted a single time. V is TRBV4-2 and J is TRBJ2-1, with D tentatively TRBD2 (6 bases). Trimming cost V 4 bases and J 5 bases, with 12 bases left between them. Per germline, CDR1 LGHNA and CDR2 YNFKEQ. This CDR3 comprises 14 residues. The CDR3 loop is CASSRGGGDNEQFF. CDR3 nucleotides: TGTGCCAGCAGCCGTGGTGGAGGGGACAATGAGCAGTTCTTC.

CDR3 sequence: CASSRDRGRDTQYF. CDR3 coding DNA: TGTGCCAGCAGTCGCGACAGGGGGAGGGATACGCAGTATTTT. The V and J genes are TRBV2 and TRBJ2-3; 9 bases are a match to TRBD1. The CDR3 consists of 14 residues. The V gene end was trimmed by 5 bases and the J gene end by 6 bases; junction bases not matched to a gene: 6. The germline CDR1 and CDR2 sequences are SNHLY and FYNNEI.

The V gene is TRBV19, the J gene TRBJ1-2; 7 nucleotides line up with TRBD1. Germline V gives CDR1 LNHDA, CDR2 SQIVND (reference sequence). V shed 4 bases and J 2 bases; nucleotides not matched to a gene: 4. This CDR3 spans 14 amino acids. This CDR3 is CASSTGQTNYGYTF. CDR3 sequence (DNA): TGTGCCAGTAGTACGGGACAGACCAACTATGGCTACACCTTC.

This rearrangement joins TRBV4-1 to TRBJ1-6; 8 nucleotides align to TRBD1. The CDR3 runs to 16 residues. In germline, CDR1 is MGHRA, CDR2 YSYEKL. V gave up 6 bases and J gave up 8 bases; unmatched junction bases: 12. The CDR3 region has the DNA TGCGCCAGCAGGCGCTCTCGGACAGGGTTCGATTCACCCCTCCACTTT. Its translation is CASRRSRTGFDSPLHF.

This clone has a single count. The chain recombines TRBV25-1 with TRBJ2-5; no clear D gene. The CDR3 is 13 residues long. Trimming shortened V by 2 bases and J by 1 base, and 5 bases separated the two germline ends. Per the germline V gene, CDR1 is MGHDK and CDR2 is SYGVNS. The chain's CDR3 is CASSERVQETQYF. DNA for the CDR3: TGTGCCAGCAGTGAACGGGTCCAAGAGACCCAGTACTTC.